Shown below are 19 T cell receptor beta chains from a single sample sequenced in a study of regulatory T cells in long-lasting Graves disease (dated by TCRdb to the early 2020s). Preparation of the library involved multiplex PCR. For sequencing, an Illumina HiSeq 4000 was employed. To build TCR beta libraries, CDR3 regions were amplified by Arm-PCR using iRepertoire HTBI primers. TCRdb cleaned the public reads at Q25 with fastp, built clones with MiXCR and kept in-frame beta chains. Every distinct CDR3 protein forms one entry, paired with its most common genes and DNA. In all, the sample holds about 660,000 distinct CDR3 sequences, and around 30% of those were seen once. Together, the top ten hold 40% to 50% of the sample. Per the publication, the time point label means: persistent/refractory GD, antithyroid drugs over 5 years with positive TRAb. For both TCR sequencing and RNA sequencing, RNA was extracted from PBMCs in TRIzol.

Sequencing was performed on peripheral blood mononuclear cells (PBMCs), taken when the disease was refractory, from a patient treated with antithyroid drugs. The receptors shown here come from a female donor with Graves disease.

This clonotype was counted many times. The genes are TRBV28 and TRBJ1-1; 10 nucleotides line up with TRBD1. CDR1 MDHEN and CDR2 SYDVKM come from the germline V gene. The CDR3 extends over 14 amino acids. V was pared by 4 bases and J by 4 bases, with 3 bases of the junction left unmatched. CDR3 DNA sequence: TGTGCCAGCAGTTCGGGACAGGGGCTCACTGAAGCTTTCTTT. Amino acids: CASSSGQGLTEAFF.

A single count supports this clonotype. This could be a read error, since a much larger clone is one nucleotide away. The chain joins TRBV6-1 to TRBJ2-7; 9 nucleotides align to TRBD2. The CDR3 has 15 residues. In germline, CDR1 is MNHNS, CDR2 SASEGT. CDR3 residues: CASSGGSGSSYGQYF. CDR3 DNA: TGTGCCAGCAGTGGGGGTAGCGGGAGTTCCTACGGGCAGTACTTC.

V is TRBV4-2 and J is TRBJ2-7; D remains unclear. V was trimmed by 1 base and J by 5 bases, leaving 12 bases between them. The germline V gene encodes CDR1 LGHNA and CDR2 YNFKEQ. This CDR3 is 14 amino acids long. As DNA, the CDR3 is TGTGCCAGCAGCCAAGTTACAGTTAGGGACGAGCAGTACTTC. This translates into CASSQVTVRDEQYF.

Ten or more counts support this clonotype. V is TRBV2 and J is TRBJ1-5; D gene uncertain. Trimming left V 1 base short and J 4 bases short, with 8 bases between. Germline V gene data show CDR1 as SNHLY and CDR2 as FYNNEI. The CDR3 length is 14 residues. CDR3 sequence: CASSEGADNQPQHF. The CDR3 DNA follows: TGTGCCAGCAGTGAAGGGGCAGATAATCAGCCCCAGCATTTT.

This clonotype was seen a handful of times. The V call is TRBV28, the J call TRBJ1-5; 7 positions match TRBD1. The ends lost 8 bases at V and 2 bases at J; junction bases unmatched: 6. The CDR3 runs 14 residues. Germline lookup yields CDR1 MDHEN and CDR2 SYDVKM. The CDR3 sequence: CASQGQQGNQPQHF. DNA of the CDR3: TGTGCCAGCCAGGGACAGCAGGGCAATCAGCCCCAGCATTTT.

The gene calls are TRBV6-5 and TRBJ1-1, with D perhaps TRBD1 (5 bases). The CDR3 has 14 residues. CDR1 and CDR2 from the germline V gene are MNHEY and SVGAGI. Trimming removed 0 bases from V and 7 bases from J, with 12 bases in between. The CDR3 DNA is TGTGCCAGCAGTTACTCGAAGATCCAGGGTGAAGCTTTCTTT. This translates into CASSYSKIQGEAFF.

This clonotype was seen a few times. Written as DNA, the CDR3 is TGTGCCAGCAGCTTAGATCTCTCCTTTTGGCACACCTTC. Translating gives CASSLDLSFWHTF. V is TRBV11-2 and J is TRBJ1-2, with D uncertain. The germline V and J ends were trimmed by 0 bases and 12 bases, with 14 bases remaining between them. This CDR3 has 13 residues. Germline CDR1 SGHAT, CDR2 FQNNGV.

This clonotype has just a few counts. This chain links TRBV3-1 with TRBJ1-1; 8 bases fit TRBD1. This CDR3 is built from 13 residues. V lost 1 base and J lost 6; bases outside the gene matches: 1. Germline V lookup: CDR1 LGHDT, CDR2 YNNKEL (reference sequence). The CDR3 DNA sequence: TGTGCCAGCAGCCAAGTGGACAGGGCTGAAGCTTTCTTT. It codes for CASSQVDRAEAFF.

This clonotype has at least ten counts. The chain uses TRBV28 and TRBJ1-1; D call uncertain. Per germline, CDR1 MDHEN and CDR2 SYDVKM. V was pared by 6 bases and J by 3 bases, with 11 bases between. The CDR3 sequence is 13 residues long. This chain's CDR3 is CASSRRIDTEAFF. As DNA, the CDR3 is TGTGCCAGCAGCAGACGAATAGACACTGAAGCTTTCTTT.

This clonotype was counted between two and nine times. The chain is built from TRBV12-3 or TRBV12-4 and TRBJ1-2; possible D gene TRBD1, 5 bases. V was trimmed by 1 base and J by 7 bases, leaving 13 bases between them. The CDR3 totals 14 residues. In DNA form, the CDR3 reads TGTGCCAGCAGTTTAGGTGGGGACCTCTCTGGCTACACCTTC. It codes for CASSLGGDLSGYTF.

This clonotype was observed at least ten times. The junction differs from germline at one of its ends, possibly a read error. V is TRBV5-1 and J is TRBJ1-5; D gene unclear. In germline, CDR1 is SGHRS, CDR2 YFSETQ. The CDR3 covers 13 residues. The CDR3 is CASSLVGNQPQHF. Here the CDR3 DNA reads TGTGCCAGCAGTTTAGTAGGGAATCAGCCCCAGCATTTT.

V and J are TRBV19 and TRBJ2-5; 7 bases are a match to TRBD2. This CDR3 has 16 residues. The germline CDR1 and CDR2 sequences are LNHDA and SQIVND (reference sequence). The V gene end was trimmed by 0 bases and the J gene end by 3 bases; junction bases not matched to a gene: 7. The CDR3 DNA sequence: TGTGCCAGTAGTATAGACCCTCCGGGAGGCGAAGAGACCCAGTACTTC. Translation: CASSIDPPGGEETQYF.

The chain links TRBV5-1 to TRBJ1-2; 10 nucleotides agree with TRBD1. The CDR3 loop spans 16 amino acids. The V segment lost 4 bases and the J segment 8 bases; nucleotides outside the gene matches: 14. Germline V gene data show CDR1 as SGHRS and CDR2 as YFSETQ. CDR3 in amino acids: CASSRAGTGVSVGYTF. CDR3 nucleotide sequence: TGCGCCAGCAGCAGAGCCGGGACAGGGGTTTCGGTCGGCTACACCTTC.

The gene calls are TRBV7-9 and TRBJ1-1; D is ambiguous. V gave up 4 bases and J gave up 0 bases, with 12 bases separating them. Per germline, CDR1 SEHNR and CDR2 FQNEAQ (reference sequence). The CDR3 has 15 residues. CDR3 amino acids: CASSSPGVMNTEAFF. The CDR3 DNA sequence: TGTGCCAGCAGCTCACCAGGCGTGATGAACACTGAAGCTTTCTTT.

V usage is TRBV20-1 and J usage is TRBJ1-5; tentative D call: TRBD1 (5 bases). Looked up from germline, CDR1 is DFQATT and CDR2 is SNEGSKA (reference sequence). This CDR3 is built from 13 residues. V lost 6 bases to trimming and J lost 7 bases, with 16 bases between them. The CDR3 nucleotides read TGCAGTGCAAGACAGCCCTCAGGGCAGCCCCAGCATTTT. This codes for CSARQPSGQPQHF.

The chain links TRBV10-3 to TRBJ2-7; 8 bases match TRBD2. From germline, CDR1 is ENHRY and CDR2 SYGVKD. V was clipped by 7 bases and J by 2 bases; unmatched bases: 7. This CDR3 spans 14 amino acids. The CDR3 spells CAITRAGEPYEQYF. CDR3 in DNA: TGTGCCATCACCCGAGCGGGAGAGCCCTACGAGCAGTACTTC.

This clonotype has more than one count but fewer than ten. This chain joins TRBV29-1 and TRBJ1-2; perhaps TRBD1 as D (6 bases). The ends were cut back, 0 bases at V and 4 bases at J, with 12 bases in the middle. Germline CDR1 is SQVTM and CDR2 is ANQGSEA. CDR3 length: 14 residues. The CDR3 is CSVEDLGGAYGYTF. CDR3 coding DNA: TGCAGCGTTGAAGATCTGGGGGGCGCCTATGGCTACACCTTC.

This clonotype was found a few times. The gene calls are TRBV4-1 and TRBJ2-5; 10 bases line up with TRBD1. The CDR3 has 17 amino acids. Germline CDR1 is MGHRA and CDR2 is YSYEKL. Trimming removed 0 bases from V and 1 base from J; junction bases left unmatched: 5. For the CDR3, the DNA is TGCGCCAGCAGCCAAGACTTGGGACAGGGGCGCCAAGAGACCCAGTACTTC. The encoded protein is CASSQDLGQGRQETQYF.

The gene calls are TRBV7-2 and TRBJ1-2, with D possibly being TRBD1 (6 bases). V was trimmed by 8 bases and J by 4 bases, leaving 23 bases between them. This CDR3 has 16 amino acids. Germline loops: CDR1 SGHTA, CDR2 FQGNSA. In DNA, the CDR3 is TGTGCCAGCGGTCCTAACAGGGTGAGGAGTGGCTATGGCTACACCTTC. Its protein product is CASGPNRVRSGYGYTF.